This TCR beta chain derives from a study of shared clonotypes between healthy human individuals (dated by TCRdb to 2018 to 2020). About the investigation overall: The cohort included a few men and a couple of women between 18 and 49 years of age. To estimate repertoire size and how much clonotype sharing occurs between individuals, the study deeply sequenced the blood TCR repertoires of roughly 5 healthy adults. Leukapheresis yielded between about 0.8 and 8.9 billion PBMCs per donor. Per donor, three plates each were used for CD4 naive and CD4 memory, two for CD8 naive, and one for CD8 memory. Libraries were prepared and TCR repertoires were sequenced by different laboratories using diverse techniques, in order to increase sequencing depth and limit assay-specific biases.

Of note for this clone: Its antigen is not yet known. No qualities accompany the bases; no much larger clone lies one base away.

Paper-wide results and their limitations: Pairwise subsampling indicated that sequencing depth was expected to affect the degree of clonotype sharing among donors. Rarefaction of sorted-subset datasets indicated incomplete sequencing despite the large sequencing depth. Clonotypes shared by all four sorted-subset donors showed higher generation probabilities than non-shared clonotypes. Estimated clonotype richness was generally larger for naive than for memory subsets. Because the study included only a small number of donors, the genetic and exposure-history diversity represented was limited. When a few donors were compared, the shared fraction of clonotypes was about 5% for naive CD4, less than 4% for naive CD8, 2% to 2.5% for memory CD4, and about 0.36% for memory CD8. Sampling was restricted to blood, and TCR repertoires in tissue are likely to differ from TCR repertoires in blood.

Using the deep immunoSEQ assay, TCR CDR3 regions were amplified from genomic DNA by multiplex PCR. For each cell subset, the extracted genomic DNA was distributed evenly across all wells of several immunoSEQ 96-well plates, and each plate served as one replicate. For sorted subsets, 200 ng of genomic DNA, equivalent to tens of thousands of T cell genomes, went into each replicate PCR. The purified libraries were quantified using a Qubit 3.0 fluorometer, sized with a Bioanalyzer 2100, and then quantified again using the KAPA Library Quantification kit. A separate single-read 150-cycle Illumina NextSeq 550 flow cell was used to sequence each immunoSEQ 96-well plate. In the paper's pipeline: The immunoSEQ output contained only junctional sequences without quality scores, so filtering could not match that applied to full-length reads. Sequences were annotated with PyIR, a Python wrapper for IgBLAST v1.9, and V/J genes and CDR3 were assigned using IMGT germline references. Any read was removed if the V/J assignment was weak (E-value above 1e-6), the CDR3 was missing, or the read contained stop codons, out-of-frame junctions, or ambiguous translated residues. V3J clonotypes were defined as sequences sharing an identical inferred V gene, J gene, and CDR3 amino acid sequence. To compute the percentage overlap between repertoires, the number of shared unique clonotypes was divided by the size of the smaller repertoire. Repertoire richness was assessed with RTK rarefaction, the Chao1 estimator, and Recon v2.1 estimates of unobserved clonotypes. Generation probabilities were computed with OLGA for all TCRbeta clonotypes obtained by the gDNA method from several donors. The immuneACCESS repertoire file appears here via TCRdb, limited to in-frame rearrangements. These files lack a portion of the clones; in checked studies, under half of the deficit traces to unresolved V genes, and the cause of the others is not known. Clonal size and the V and J genes are those of that table, whereas D and trimming came from the DNA. The sample table lists roughly 2 million clones, roughly 95% of them with a count of one. The ten largest clones capture 0.1% to 0.15% of the sample.

Donors were healthy HIV-negative adults with no recently reported acute infections or vaccinations. Every donor was a Caucasian adult residing in Nashville, Tennessee, USA. Magnetic negative selection was used to enrich CD4+ T cells, after which naive cells were positively selected on CD45RA and the negative fraction became the memory subset. Blood was obtained by leukapheresis, after which PBMCs were separated by Ficoll-Histopaque density gradient centrifugation and cryopreserved in liquid nitrogen vapor phase. Purity and quantity of every magnetically sorted T cell population were checked by analytical flow cytometry. Genomic DNA was isolated from each sorted fraction and quantified by UV absorbance on a Nanodrop 2000c. Reading from cysteine to phenylalanine, the CDR3 counts 14 amino acids. Only the CDR3 region is kept as DNA, spanning 42 bases read in frame from base 1. V was cut back by 5 bases and J by 1 base, leaving a gap of 8 bases between them. The germline V gene gives CDR1 as ENHRY and CDR2 as SYGVKD.

The rearranged chain carries TRBV10-3 and TRBJ2-2; TRBD1 is a weak D gene call, 6 bases matching. The TCR was taken from a man in his late teens or twenties in good health. The sequencing sample was made of naive CD4+ T cells sorted from blood. The cell subset or site label for this specimen denotes: CD45RA+ positively selected. The DNA reads TGTGCCATCAGTCAGGGGATGAACACCGGGGAGCTGTTTTTT. Its amino acids are CAISQGMNTGELFF.